The 8 T cell receptor beta chains below come from one sample, sequenced in a study of regulatory T cells in long-lasting Graves disease. Documented time point: newly diagnosed GD, antithyroid drugs for less than 3 months. There was RNA extracted from PBMCs, and the TCR library was made from it. In building TCR beta libraries, iRepertoire HTBI primers were used together with Arm-PCR of CDR3 regions. TCRdb called the multiplex PCR reads again in MiXCR, with one record for every CDR3 protein. The sample carries 540,000 or so distinct CDR3 sequences, approximately 15% recorded once. The data also belong to a second study, concerning T cells in Graves' hyperthyroidism and ophthalmopathy.

Sequences were derived from peripheral blood mononuclear cells (PBMCs), sampled at new diagnosis, from a patient treated with antithyroid drugs. The receptors stem from a man aged 25-45 years with Graves disease.

The chain employs TRBV28 and TRBJ1-1; 11 positions match TRBD1. V shed 10 bases, J shed 1 base, and the junction held 11 bases outside the gene matches. Germline CDR1 and CDR2: MDHEN and SYDVKM. There are 16 residues in the CDR3. The CDR3 protein is CANPPRTGGQNTEAFF. The CDR3 DNA is TGTGCCAACCCCCCCCGGACAGGGGGCCAGAACACTGAAGCTTTCTTT.

There are many counts of this clonotype. The chain employs TRBV5-1 and TRBJ1-2, with no clear D. Trimming left V 0 bases short and J 3 bases short, with 9 bases between. CDR3 size: 14 residues. Germline V CDR1 and CDR2: SGHRS, YFSETQ. CDR3 sequence reads: CASSLVDWDYGYTF. The DNA for the CDR3 is TGCGCCAGCAGCTTGGTTGACTGGGACTATGGCTACACCTTC. The full variable domain, with the rest looked up from reference TRBV5-1 and TRBJ1-2, is KAGVTQTPRYLIKTRGQQVTLSCSPISGHRSVSWYQQTPGQGLQFLFEYFSETQRNKGNFPGRFSGRQFSNSRSEMNVSTLELGDSALYLCASSLVDWDYGYTFGSGTRLTVV.

Remarks on this clonotype: A far larger clone is one base from this, pointing to a likely read error. The chain uses TRBV6-5 and TRBJ2-1; D is unclear. CDR3 length equals 14 residues. Germline CDR1 MNHEY, CDR2 SVGAGI. The CDR3, as DNA: TGTGCCAGCAGTTACTCGGGCAGCTACAATGAGCAGCTCTTC. Its translation: CASSYSGSYNEQLF.

This clonotype was seen repeatedly, ten times or more. The chain uses TRBV11-2 and TRBJ2-5; D not certain. The CDR3 spans 13 residues. Deletions cut 2 bases from V and 1 base from J, with 5 bases between. In germline, CDR1 is SGHAT, CDR2 FQNNGV. Here the CDR3 reads CASSLILQETQYF. CDR3 DNA sequence: TGTGCCAGCAGCTTAATCCTCCAAGAGACCCAGTACTTC.

This clonotype was found many times. The rearrangement joins TRBV11-2 to TRBJ2-3; the D is unclear. This CDR3 region has 14 residues. CDR1 is SGHAT and CDR2 is FQNNGV in the germline V gene. V lost 5 bases and J lost 3, with 12 bases in between. The CDR3 loop reads CASSPWTKTDTQYF. The CDR3 nucleotides are TGTGCCAGCAGCCCCTGGACCAAAACAGATACGCAGTATTTT.

A word on this clonotype: This sequence may be a read error, since a much larger clone differs from it by one base. Lacking the conserved final phenylalanine or tryptophan, this CDR3 likely reflects a read error. The genes are TRBV10-3 and TRBJ1-1; 9 positions agree with TRBD1. V lost 10 bases to trimming and J lost 11 bases; unmatched junction nucleotides: 14. The CDR3 has 13 amino acids. Germline V gene sequence: CDR1 ENHRY, CDR2 SYGVKD. The CDR3 nucleotides read TGTGCCAGCATAGGCACCGGACAGGGGAAGGCTTTCCTT. Residues: CASIGTGQGKAFL.

This clonotype was counted many times. V and J are TRBV19 and TRBJ2-5, with 7 bases aligning to TRBD1. Per germline, CDR1 LNHDA and CDR2 SQIVND (reference sequence). The length of the CDR3 is 14 residues. The V gene end was trimmed by 3 bases and the J gene end by 2 bases; junction bases not matched to a gene: 3. This CDR3 reads CASSMGQLQETQYF. The CDR3 nucleotides read TGTGCCAGTAGTATGGGACAGTTACAAGAGACCCAGTACTTC.

This clonotype has only a few counts. This rearrangement joins TRBV9 to TRBJ2-1, with a tentative D call TRBD2 (6 bases). Trimming stripped 4 bases from V and 0 bases from J, with 23 bases between. The germline CDR1 and CDR2 sequences are SGDLS and YYNGEE. The CDR3 contains 19 residues. The CDR3 coding sequence is TGTGCCAGCAGCCGCTTTGGCTTAGCGGAGGACATCTCCTACAATGAGCAGTTCTTC. Protein sequence: CASSRFGLAEDISYNEQFF.